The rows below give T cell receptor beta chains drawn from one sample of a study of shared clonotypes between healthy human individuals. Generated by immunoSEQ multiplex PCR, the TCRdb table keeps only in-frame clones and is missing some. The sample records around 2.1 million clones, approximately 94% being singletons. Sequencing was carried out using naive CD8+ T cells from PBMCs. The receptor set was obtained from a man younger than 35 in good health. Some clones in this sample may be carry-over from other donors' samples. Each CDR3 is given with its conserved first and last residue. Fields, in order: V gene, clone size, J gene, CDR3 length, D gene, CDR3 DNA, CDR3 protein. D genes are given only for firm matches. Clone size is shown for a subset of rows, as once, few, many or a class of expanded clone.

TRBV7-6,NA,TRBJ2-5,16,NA,TGTGCCAGCAGCTTAGGCGGGCAGCTGGAGGGTGAGACCCAGTACTTC,CASSLGGQLEGETQYF
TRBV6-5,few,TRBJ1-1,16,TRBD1,TGTGCCAGCAGTTACTTTTACAGGGGAATGAACACTGAAGCTTTCTTT,CASSYFYRGMNTEAFF
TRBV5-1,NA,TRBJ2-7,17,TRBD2,TGCGCCAGCAGCTCCTTAGGCCCACTAGCGGGACCTTACGAGCAGTACTTC,CASSSLGPLAGPYEQYF
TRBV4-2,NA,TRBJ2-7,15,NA,TGTGCCAGCAGCCAAGATGGCAGGGCTTCCTACGAGCAGTACTTC,CASSQDGRASYEQYF
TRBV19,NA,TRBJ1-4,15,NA,TGTGCCAGTAGTCCCCGGGGGGTATCCGATGAAAAACTGTTTTTT,CASSPRGVSDEKLFF
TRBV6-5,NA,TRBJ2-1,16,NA,TGTGCCAGCAGTTACTCCCTGGGACCCTGGGGCGGTGAGCAGTTCTTC,CASSYSLGPWGGEQFF
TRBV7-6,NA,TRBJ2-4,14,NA,TGTGCCAGCAGCCCTTTCGGTGGGAAAAACATTCAGTACTTC,CASSPFGGKNIQYF
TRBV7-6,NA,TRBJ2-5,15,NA,TGTGCCAGCAGCCGCCGGGAAATCCTCCAAGAGACCCAGTACTTC,CASSRREILQETQYF
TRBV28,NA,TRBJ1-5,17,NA,TGTGCCAGCAGTTCCCACCGGGACACCATATATGGGAAGCCCCAGCATTTT,CASSSHRDTIYGKPQHF
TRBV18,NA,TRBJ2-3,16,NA,TGTGCCAGCTCACCCCCCTCGATGAGGGGCACAGATACGCAGTATTTT,CASSPPSMRGTDTQYF
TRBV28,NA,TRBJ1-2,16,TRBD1,TGTGCCAGCAGGCCGCACTGGGGACAGGGGTGGGTCGGCTACACCTTC,CASRPHWGQGWVGYTF
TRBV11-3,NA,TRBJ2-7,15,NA,TGTGCCAGCAGCTTAGGGCGGGTCGCCTGGCACGAGCAGTACTTC,CASSLGRVAWHEQYF
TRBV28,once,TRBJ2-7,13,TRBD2,TGTGCCAGCAGGACTAGCGGATCCTACGAGCAGTACTTC,CASRTSGSYEQYF
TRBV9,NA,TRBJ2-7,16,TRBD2,TGTGCCAGCAGCTTTCGAGCGGGATCCAACTCCTACGAGCAGTACTTC,CASSFRAGSNSYEQYF
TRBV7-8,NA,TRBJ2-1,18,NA,TGTGCCAGCAGCTCACGAGGAATACGGGAGTCCCGCCACAATGAGCAGTTCTTC,CASSSRGIRESRHNEQFF
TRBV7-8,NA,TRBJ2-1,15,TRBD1,TGTGCCAGCAGCTTAGCGGGACAGGGGCGCCCTGAGCAGTTCTTC,CASSLAGQGRPEQFF
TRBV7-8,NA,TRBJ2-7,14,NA,TGTGCCAGCAGCCCCCCTGGGAGCACCTACGAGCAGTACTTC,CASSPPGSTYEQYF
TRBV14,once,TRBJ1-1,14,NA,TGTGCCAGCAGCCCTGGCCTAATAACAACTGAAGCTTTCTTT,CASSPGLITTEAFF
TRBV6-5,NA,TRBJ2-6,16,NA,TGTGCCAGCAGTTCGACACAGGGCTCTGGGGCCAACGTCCTGACTTTC,CASSSTQGSGANVLTF
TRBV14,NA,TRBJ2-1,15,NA,TGTGCCAGCAGCCAAGACTCCTCCTCCTACAATGAGCAGTTCTTC,CASSQDSSSYNEQFF
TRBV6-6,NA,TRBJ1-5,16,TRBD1,TGTGCCAGCAGTTACAAAGTCAGGGGGCTCGGGCAGCCCCAGCATTTT,CASSYKVRGLGQPQHF
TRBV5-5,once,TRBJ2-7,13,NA,TGTGCCAGCAGCCTGGCAATAACCTACGAGCAGTACTTC,CASSLAITYEQYF
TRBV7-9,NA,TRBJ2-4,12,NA,TGTGCCAGCAGCTTACAGGGAGACATTCAGTACTTC,CASSLQGDIQYF
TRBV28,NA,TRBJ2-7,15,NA,TGTGCCAGCAGTTTTCCCCCTTCAGGGACCGACGAGCAGTACTTC,CASSFPPSGTDEQYF
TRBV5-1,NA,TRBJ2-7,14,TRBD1,TGCGCCAGCAGCCCGGACAGGGGAGCCTACGAGCAGTACTTC,CASSPDRGAYEQYF
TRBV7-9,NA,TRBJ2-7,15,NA,TGTGCCAGCAGCTCTCCGATAGAAAGCCCCTACGAGCAGTACTTC,CASSSPIESPYEQYF
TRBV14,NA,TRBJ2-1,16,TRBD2,TGTGCCAGCAGCCAAGGACTAGCGGGTCCCTACAATGAGCAGTTCTTC,CASSQGLAGPYNEQFF
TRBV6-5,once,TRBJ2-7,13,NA,TGTGCCAGCAGTTATGAGGCGGAATACGAGCAGTACTTC,CASSYEAEYEQYF
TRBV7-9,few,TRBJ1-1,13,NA,TGTGCCAGCAGCTTATTCCCCCTCACTGAAGCTTTCTTT,CASSLFPLTEAFF
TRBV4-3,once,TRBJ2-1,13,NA,TGCGCCAGCAGCCAAGAAGACTACAATGAGCAGTTCTTC,CASSQEDYNEQFF
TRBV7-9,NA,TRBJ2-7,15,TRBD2,TGTGCCAGCAGCCGACTAGCGGGACCCTCCTACGAGCAGTACTTC,CASSRLAGPSYEQYF
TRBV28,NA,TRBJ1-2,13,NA,TGTGCCAGCAGTTTGAGGGGGATCGGTGGCTACACCTTC,CASSLRGIGGYTF
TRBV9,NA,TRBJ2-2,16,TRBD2,TGTGCCAGCAGCGCCCGTGGGACTAGCCAGACCGGGGAGCTGTTTTTT,CASSARGTSQTGELFF
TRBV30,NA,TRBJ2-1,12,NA,TGTGCCTGGAGCTCTTTGGTTGGTGAGCAGTTCTTC,CAWSSLVGEQFF
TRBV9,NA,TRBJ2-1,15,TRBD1,TGTGCCAGCAGCCTCGACAGGGGGACCCTGTATGAGCAGTTCTTC,CASSLDRGTLYEQFF
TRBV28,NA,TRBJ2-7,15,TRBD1,TGTGCCAGCAGTCTCTCGGGACAGGGAGACTACGAGCAGTACTTC,CASSLSGQGDYEQYF
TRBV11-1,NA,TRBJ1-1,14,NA,TGTGCCAGCAGCCAGACCGGGAGTAACACTGAAGCTTTCTTT,CASSQTGSNTEAFF
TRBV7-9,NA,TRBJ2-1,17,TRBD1,TGTGCCAGCAGCTCTCCTAGAAGGACAGGCGTATACAATGAGCAGTTCTTC,CASSSPRRTGVYNEQFF
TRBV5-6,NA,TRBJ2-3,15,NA,TGTGCCAGCAGCTTACTCGCGGAAAGCACAGATACGCAGTATTTT,CASSLLAESTDTQYF
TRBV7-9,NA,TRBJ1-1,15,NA,TGTGCCAGCAGCCGTGGCCCCGTCCAAGGCACTGAAGCTTTCTTT,CASSRGPVQGTEAFF
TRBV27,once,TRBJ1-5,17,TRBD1,TGTGCCAGCAGTACTATGACAGGGCTTTATAGCAATCAGCCCCAGCATTTT,CASSTMTGLYSNQPQHF
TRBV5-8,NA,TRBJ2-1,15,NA,TGTGCCAGCAGCTTGGTGGCCGAGACGTACAATGAGCAGTTCTTC,CASSLVAETYNEQFF